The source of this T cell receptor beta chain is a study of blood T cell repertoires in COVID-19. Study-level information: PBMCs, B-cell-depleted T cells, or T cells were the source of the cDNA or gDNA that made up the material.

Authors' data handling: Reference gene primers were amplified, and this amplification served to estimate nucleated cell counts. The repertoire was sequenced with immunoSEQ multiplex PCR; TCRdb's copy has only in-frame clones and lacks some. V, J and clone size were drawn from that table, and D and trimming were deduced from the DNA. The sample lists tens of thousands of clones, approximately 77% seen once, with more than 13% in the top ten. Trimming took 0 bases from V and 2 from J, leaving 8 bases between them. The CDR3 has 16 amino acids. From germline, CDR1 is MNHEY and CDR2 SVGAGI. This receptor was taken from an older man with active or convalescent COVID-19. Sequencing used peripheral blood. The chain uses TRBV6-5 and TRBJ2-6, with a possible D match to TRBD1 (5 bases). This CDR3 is CASSYSQGTGANVLTF. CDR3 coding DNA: TGTGCCAGCAGTTACTCGCAGGGAACTGGGGCCAACGTCCTGACTTTC.